The TCR beta chain under discussion was sequenced for a study of identical twins. CDR3 length: 13 residues. The J segment lost 10 bases and the V segment lost 2 bases, leaving 5 bases of the junction unmatched. Germline V CDR1 and CDR2: LGHDT, YNNKEL (reference sequence). TCRdb re-analysed the 5' RACE reads in MiXCR, keeping a single row per CDR3 protein. The data hold hundreds of thousands of distinct CDR3 sequences, with less than 25% observed a single time. The sample was also reused in another study, on T cells expressing NK-cell markers. Per that paper: HCMV specificity of expanded NKG2C+ T cell clones remained unclear.

The chain is built from TRBV3-1 and TRBJ2-1; TRBD2 aligns across 7 bases. Sequencing input: PBMCs. The sequence was obtained from a woman between 18 and 30 years old in good health. CDR3 in amino acids: CASSQLAGSEQFF. The CDR3 DNA reads TGTGCCAGCAGCCAATTAGCGGGTAGCGAGCAGTTCTTC.